These 20 T cell receptor beta chains came from one sample sequenced in a study of blood T cell repertoires in COVID-19 (TCRdb year 2020). The method behind the library was the immunoSEQ multiplex PCR assay. As stored in TCRdb, this immuneACCESS dataset retains in-frame rearrangements with V and J assigned. A fraction of the clones does not appear; measured against another copy, unresolved V genes explain less than half of the discrepancy, and the remainder lacks a known reason. Here the sample has about 43,000 clones; roughly 82% occur a single time. The biggest ten clones account for less than 25% of the sample. Sequences were obtained from peripheral blood. The receptors here all came from a woman in her sixties or seventies with acute or convalescent COVID-19.

This chain joins TRBV2 and TRBJ2-1; D not resolved. CDR1 and CDR2 from the germline V gene are SNHLY and FYNNEI. Trimming left V 5 bases short and J 2 bases short, with 10 bases between. The CDR3 covers 14 residues. CDR3 DNA: TGTGCCAGCAGTACGGGTTACCCCTACAATGAGCAGTTCTTC. It translates to CASSTGYPYNEQFF.

The rearrangement uses TRBV6-6 and TRBJ2-3, with 9 bases fitting TRBD2. The V gene's germline CDR1 is MNHNY and CDR2 SVGAGI (reference sequence). This CDR3 contains 16 residues. V lost 2 bases to trimming and J lost 0 bases; unmatched junction nucleotides: 3. CDR3 nucleotide sequence: TGTGCCAGCAGTTACGAGCGGGGGGTCAGCACAGATACGCAGTATTTT. Its protein is CASSYERGVSTDTQYF.

The rearrangement joins TRBV6-5 to TRBJ1-5; TRBD1 matches at 7 bases. The CDR3 is 15 amino acids. V dropped 4 bases and J dropped 3; count of bases not matched to a gene: 6. Germline V CDR1 and CDR2: MNHEY, SVGAGI. The CDR3 nucleotides read TGTGCCAGCAGTTCCCTGGGACAGATCAATCAGCCCCAGCATTTT. Encoded protein: CASSSLGQINQPQHF.

J is TRBJ2-7 and V is TRBV7-9; D perhaps matches TRBD1 (6 bases). The germline V and J ends were trimmed by 5 bases and 4 bases, with 21 bases remaining between them. Germline CDR1 is SEHNR and CDR2 is FQNEAQ (reference sequence). The CDR3 covers 16 residues. The CDR3 here is CASSTRPGTSIYEQYF. CDR3 nucleotide sequence: TGTGCCAGCAGCACACGACCAGGGACAAGTATTTACGAGCAGTACTTC.

This clone was picked up one time. The chain combines TRBV5-4 with TRBJ2-3; TRBD1 agrees at 7 bases. V trimming: 4 bases; J trimming: 6 bases; junction bases outside the gene matches: 11. Germline V gives CDR1 SGHNT, CDR2 YYREEE (reference sequence). The CDR3 totals 15 residues. CDR3 sequence reads: CASSAGQALWDTQYF. CDR3 nucleotide sequence: TGTGCCAGCAGCGCTGGACAGGCCTTGTGGGATACGCAGTATTTT.

This chain uses TRBV14 with TRBJ2-1; TRBD2 agrees at 7 bases. V shed 2 bases and J 4 bases; nucleotides not matched to a gene: 8. The germline CDR1 and CDR2 sequences are SGHDN and FVKESK. The CDR3 has 16 amino acids. CDR3 sequence: CASSQYLAVGYNEQFF. CDR3 DNA: TGTGCCAGCAGCCAATACCTAGCGGTAGGGTACAATGAGCAGTTCTTC. Together with reference TRBV14 and TRBJ2-1, the CDR3 gives the full variable domain: EAGVTQFPSHSVIEKGQTVTLRCDPISGHDNLYWYRRVMGKEIKFLLHFVKESKQDESGMPNNRFLAERTGGTYSTLKVQPAELEDSGVYFCASSQYLAVGYNEQFFGPGTRLTVL.

The chain couples TRBV11-2 to TRBJ2-2; D is uncertain. The V gene lost 0 bases and the J gene lost 3 bases, with 11 bases spanning the gap. CDR1 and CDR2 (germline): SGHAT, FQNNGV. The CDR3 sequence is 16 residues long. The CDR3 DNA follows: TGTGCCAGCAGCTTAGATTCCCAGTTATACACCGGGGAGCTGTTTTTT. Its protein is CASSLDSQLYTGELFF.

The chain joins TRBV6-5 to TRBJ2-7; 9 bases map to TRBD1. The CDR3 has 16 amino acids. J lost 0 bases, V lost 0 bases, and 3 bases had no gene match. Germline lookup yields CDR1 MNHEY and CDR2 SVGAGI. The CDR3 here is CASSYSTGQGSYEQYF. The DNA for the CDR3 is TGTGCCAGCAGTTACTCGACGGGACAGGGCTCCTACGAGCAGTACTTC.

This chain's CDR3 is CASSSGGTNEKLFF. CDR3 bases: TGTGCCAGCAGTTCGGGGGGAACTAATGAAAAACTGTTTTTT. The V gene is TRBV6-6, the J gene TRBJ1-4; possibly TRBD1 for D (5 bases). Germline V CDR1 and CDR2: MNHNY, SVGAGI (reference sequence). The CDR3 spans 14 residues. V lost 4 bases and J lost 1, with 7 bases in between.

V is TRBV23-1 and J is TRBJ1-6; the match to TRBD1 covers 9 bases. Being an ORF, TRBV23-1 has a function that is uncertain. With 0 bases clipped from V and 4 bases from J, the junction kept 4 bases outside the gene matches. There are 17 residues in the CDR3. The CDR3 protein is CASSQSETGGYNSPLHF. The CDR3 DNA reads as TGCGCCAGCAGTCAATCTGAGACAGGGGGATATAATTCACCCCTCCACTTT.

Turning to this clone: Its ends do not fully match the called genes, so a read error is possible. The chain links TRBV7-7 to TRBJ2-2; D is unresolved. The CDR3 has 15 residues. Per germline, CDR1 SSHAT and CDR2 FNYEAQ (reference sequence). CDR3 nucleotide sequence: TGTGCTAGCAGCTTAGTGTCCGCCGGGACCGGGGAGCTGTTTTTT. Translated, it gives CASSLVSAGTGELFF.

V and J are TRBV15 and TRBJ1-5; D gene uncertain. CDR1 LNHNV and CDR2 YYDKDF come from the germline V gene (reference sequence). V lost 4 bases and J 6 bases, leaving 16 bases between the germline ends. The CDR3 totals 15 residues. CDR3 sequence (DNA): TGTGCCACCAGCATTAGCGGCCCGGCAATTCAGCCCCAGCATTTT. This codes for CATSISGPAIQPQHF.

This clone was recorded a few times. The J gene is TRBJ1-4, the V gene TRBV7-8; D is unresolved. This CDR3 contains 14 residues. Deletions cut 5 bases from V and 5 bases from J, with 12 bases between. CDR1 is SGHVS and CDR2 is FQNEAQ in the germline V gene. This CDR3 reads CASSPSRRNEKLFF. The CDR3 DNA sequence: TGTGCCAGCAGCCCTAGCCGGAGAAATGAAAAACTGTTTTTT. The full variable domain, rest sourced from reference TRBV7-8 and TRBJ1-4, is GAGVSQSPRYKVAKRGQDVALRCDPISGHVSLFWYQQALGQGPEFLTYFQNEAQLDKSGLPSDRFFAERPEGSVSTLKIQRTQQEDSAVYLCASSPSRRNEKLFFGSGTQLSVL.

V and J are TRBV30 and TRBJ1-2; D unresolved. Deletions cut 5 bases from V and 3 bases from J, with 4 bases between. The CDR3 has 10 amino acids. CDR1 and CDR2 from the germline V gene are GTSNPN and SVGIG (reference sequence). CDR3: CAWRDYGYTF. The CDR3 nucleotides read TGTGCCTGGCGCGACTATGGCTACACCTTC.

The chain joins TRBV4-1 to TRBJ2-7; TRBD2 is a possible D gene (5 bases). Per germline, CDR1 MGHRA and CDR2 YSYEKL. The V and J ends lost 5 bases and 0 bases respectively, with 14 bases between them. CDR3 length: 15 amino acids. The CDR3 nucleotides are TGCGCCAGCAGCGGAGGTGGGGAGAGCTCCTACGAGCAGTACTTC. This translates into CASSGGGESSYEQYF.

The chain recombines TRBV24-1 with TRBJ2-1, with 9 bases identical to TRBD1. CDR3 length: 16 residues. Trimming at V came to 4 bases and at J to 5 bases, leaving 8 bases not matched to a gene. CDR1 and CDR2 from the germline V gene are KGHDR and SFDVKD. The CDR3 is CATSDPGTGIHNEQFF. The CDR3 DNA reads TGTGCCACCAGTGACCCCGGGACAGGGATCCACAATGAGCAGTTCTTC.

The chain uses TRBV5-1 and TRBJ1-1; perhaps TRBD1 as D (6 bases). Trimming removed 3 bases at V and 0 bases at J, with 12 bases between. Germline V CDR1 and CDR2: SGHRS, YFSETQ. The CDR3 consists of 15 residues. The CDR3 loop is CASSSNRVMNTEAFF. For the CDR3, the DNA is TGCGCCAGCAGCTCGAACAGGGTCATGAACACTGAAGCTTTCTTT.

This sequence joins TRBV19 and TRBJ2-3; the D is unclear. Trimming removed 7 bases at V and 4 bases at J, with 9 bases between. The CDR3 contains 12 residues. Germline values: CDR1 LNHDA, CDR2 SQIVND (reference sequence). The CDR3 DNA follows: TGTGCCAGTAACGCAGACTCAGATACGCAGTATTTT. This translates into CASNADSDTQYF.

The chain links TRBV6-5 to TRBJ2-6; tentative D call: TRBD1 (5 bases). The CDR3 covers 13 residues. Between the trimmed V and J ends, which lost 11 bases and 2 bases, there was a span of 10 bases. Germline assignment: CDR1 MNHEY and CDR2 SVGAGI. The CDR3 sequence is CASPRAGANVLTF. The CDR3, as DNA: TGTGCCTCCCCCAGGGCTGGGGCCAACGTCCTGACTTTC.

This rearrangement joins TRBV5-8 to TRBJ1-5; TRBD1 agrees at 10 bases. The germline V gene encodes CDR1 SGHTS and CDR2 YDEGEE. The length of the CDR3 is 16 residues. The ends lost 3 bases at V and 5 bases at J; junction bases unmatched: 8. The chain's CDR3 is CASSSRTGTGDQPQHF. CDR3 coding DNA: TGTGCCAGCAGCTCACGGACCGGGACAGGGGATCAGCCCCAGCATTTT.